These 17 T cell receptor beta chains share one sample of origin, sequenced in a study of blood T cell repertoires in COVID-19. Sequencing used immunoSEQ multiplex PCR; TCRdb keeps in-frame clones, though not all of them. The data contain about 220,000 clones, 80% of them singletons. The sample consisted of peripheral blood. The receptor source for this set is a woman in her 70s with acute or convalescent COVID-19.

Written as DNA, the CDR3 is TGTGCCAGCAGTGACTGGGGGGCAGATACGCAGTATTTT. Its protein is CASSDWGADTQYF. The V call is TRBV6-4, the J call TRBJ2-3; TRBD2 might be the D (6 bases). Germline CDR1 reads MRHNA; CDR2 reads SNTAGT. CDR3 length: 13 amino acids. Trimming stripped 1 base from V and 4 bases from J, with 6 bases between.

The chain uses TRBV9 and TRBJ2-3, with 8 bases identical to TRBD2. The germline V gene has CDR1 SGDLS and CDR2 YYNGEE. The CDR3 spans 13 residues. The V gene end was trimmed by 0 bases and the J gene end by 15 bases; junction bases not matched to a gene: 9. The CDR3 DNA follows: TGTGCCAGCAGCGTAGCTATCGGGGGGGCAGTTTATTTT. This translates into CASSVAIGGAVYF.

This clone came up many times. The chain links TRBV7-3 to TRBJ2-5; 9 bases match TRBD1. After removal of 3 bases from V and 4 bases from J, the junction contained 6 bases not matched to a gene. The CDR3 has 15 residues. Germline loops: CDR1 SGHTA, CDR2 FQGTGA. The CDR3 is CASSFTGGVGETQYF. Written as DNA, the CDR3 is TGTGCCAGCAGCTTTACAGGGGGCGTAGGAGAGACCCAGTACTTC.

This clone was seen once. V is TRBV27 and J is TRBJ1-6, with TRBD1 as a possible D gene (6 bases). Germline CDR1 and CDR2: MNHEY and SMNVEV (reference sequence). V lost 0 bases and J lost 6, with 12 bases in between. This CDR3 contains 16 residues. The CDR3: CASSLSEQGGNSPLHF. In DNA form, the CDR3 reads TGTGCCAGCAGTTTATCGGAACAGGGTGGTAATTCACCCCTCCACTTT.

V is TRBV7-2 and J is TRBJ2-5; perhaps TRBD1 as D (6 bases). CDR3 size: 14 residues. Trimming left V 6 bases short and J 10 bases short, with 21 bases between. CDR1 SGHTA and CDR2 FQGNSA come from the germline V gene. The CDR3 region has the DNA TGTGCCAGCAGTCACTCAGGGGTCTCGGAACACCAGTACTTC. Its protein is CASSHSGVSEHQYF.

The rearrangement uses TRBV30 and TRBJ1-2; TRBD1 agrees at 7 bases. The trim removed 1 base at V and 4 bases at J, leaving 12 bases unmatched. Germline CDR1 and CDR2: GTSNPN and SVGIG (reference sequence). This CDR3 has 16 amino acids. DNA for the CDR3: TGTGCCTGGAGTGCCCCCCGGGACAGAGGGACCTATGGCTACACCTTC. This translates into CAWSAPRDRGTYGYTF.

The chain combines TRBV5-5 with TRBJ2-3; TRBD1 might be the D (8 bases). Trimming took off 4 bases at V and 2 bases at J, with 14 bases between the two ends. CDR3 length: 15 amino acids. Germline V gene sequence: CDR1 SGHKS, CDR2 YYEKEE (reference sequence). For the CDR3, the DNA is TGTGCCAGCAGCCGGGGGGACAGGCCCACAGATACGCAGTATTTT. Protein product: CASSRGDRPTDTQYF. The variable domain in full, completed from reference TRBV5-5 and TRBJ2-3, reads DAGVTQSPTHLIKTRGQQVTLRCSPISGHKSVSWYQQVLGQGPQFIFQYYEKEERGRGNFPDRFSARQFPNYSSELNVNALLLGDSALYLCASSRGDRPTDTQYFGPGTRLTVL.

This rearrangement joins TRBV7-8 to TRBJ2-6; D is uncertain. Looked up from germline, CDR1 is SGHVS and CDR2 is FQNEAQ. The CDR3 length is 16 residues. V lost 2 bases and J 4 bases, leaving 12 bases between the germline ends. CDR3 in amino acids: CASSLFARGGANVLTF. The CDR3 DNA sequence: TGTGCCAGCAGCTTATTTGCCAGAGGAGGGGCCAACGTCCTGACTTTC.

This clone has just a few counts. The CDR3 nucleotides read TGTGCCAGCAGCCAAGATTACTTCTCGAACACTGAAGCTTTCTTT. This codes for CASSQDYFSNTEAFF. V and J are TRBV3-1 (or the pseudogene TRBV3-2) and TRBJ1-1; D is ambiguous. The V end was cut by 0 bases, the J end by 1 base, with 9 bases between. CDR3 length equals 15 residues. From germline, CDR1 is LGHDT and CDR2 YNNKEL (reference sequence).

J is TRBJ1-1 and V is TRBV5-6, with 8 bases fitting TRBD1. The trim removed 5 bases at V and 4 bases at J, leaving 13 bases unmatched. The CDR3 runs to 16 residues. Germline loops: CDR1 SGHDT, CDR2 YYEEEE. In DNA form, the CDR3 reads TGTGCCAGCAGTTTGACCCTCAGGACAGGGATCACTGAAGCTTTCTTT. This codes for CASSLTLRTGITEAFF.

The V gene is TRBV9, the J gene TRBJ2-5, with 8 bases matching TRBD2. CDR3 size: 15 residues. Germline lookup yields CDR1 SGDLS and CDR2 YYNGEE. Losses at the gene ends were 4 bases for V and 5 bases for J; bases not matched to a gene: 10. The CDR3 loop is CASSPRLATAETQYF. The DNA for the CDR3 is TGTGCCAGCAGCCCTAGACTAGCGACGGCGGAGACCCAGTACTTC.

This clone was observed once. This chain joins TRBV7-2 and TRBJ1-1; D is perhaps TRBD1 (5 bases). Germline V lookup: CDR1 SGHTA, CDR2 FQGNSA. The CDR3 is made up of 14 amino acids. V was cut by 2 bases and J by 3 bases, with 10 bases left in between. CDR3 coding DNA: TGTGCCAGCAGCTTAAAGGGACTCGACACTGAAGCTTTCTTT. This codes for CASSLKGLDTEAFF. The whole variable domain, remainder taken from reference TRBV7-2 and TRBJ1-1, is GAGVSQSPSNKVTEKGKDVELRCDPISGHTALYWYRQSLGQGLEFLIYFQGNSAPDKSGLPSDRFSAERTGGSVSTLTIQRTQQEDSAVYLCASSLKGLDTEAFFGQGTRLTVV.

The V call is TRBV12-3 or TRBV12-4, the J call TRBJ2-2; D ambiguous. CDR3 length equals 13 residues. The V gene lost 4 bases and the J gene lost 4 bases, with 7 bases spanning the gap. The CDR3 region is CASSSQTTGELFF. In nucleotides, the CDR3 is TGTGCCAGCAGTTCACAGACCACCGGGGAGCTGTTTTTT.

Concerning this clone itself: This sample includes further DNA sequences coding for the same CDR3. The gene calls are TRBV3-1 (or the pseudogene TRBV3-2) and TRBJ2-7; D unresolved. The CDR3 totals 11 residues. Trimming left V 3 bases short and J 3 bases short, with 3 bases between. The germline V gene encodes CDR1 LGHDT and CDR2 YNNKEL (reference sequence). The CDR3 coding sequence is TGTGCCAGCAGCCAGAGCTACGAGCAGTACTTC. Its translation is CASSQSYEQYF.

The CDR3 loop reads CATSDSRGGNSPLHF. The CDR3 DNA sequence: TGTGCCACCAGTGACTCTCGGGGGGGAAATTCACCCCTCCACTTT. The chain joins TRBV24-1 to TRBJ1-6; possibly TRBD1 for D (5 bases). The V gene lost 4 bases and the J gene lost 7 bases, with 13 bases spanning the gap. From germline, CDR1 is KGHDR and CDR2 SFDVKD. The CDR3 is made up of 15 amino acids.

This chain connects TRBV6-5 to TRBJ1-2; 8 nucleotides line up with TRBD1. This CDR3 is built from 13 residues. Germline loops: CDR1 MNHEY, CDR2 SVGAGI. Trimming removed 6 bases from V and 8 bases from J; junction bases left unmatched: 8. CDR3 nucleotides: TGTGCCAGCAGGGACAGGGACTTCCAAGGCTACACCTTC. It codes for CASRDRDFQGYTF.

This clone was detected ten times or more. This chain connects TRBV2 to TRBJ1-1; 10 bases map to TRBD1. The V gene end was trimmed by 9 bases and the J gene end by 2 bases; junction bases not matched to a gene: 3. CDR1 and CDR2 (germline): SNHLY, FYNNEI. This CDR3 is 13 amino acids long. The CDR3 sequence is CASGQGENTEAFF. CDR3 DNA sequence: TGTGCCAGTGGACAGGGGGAAAACACTGAAGCTTTCTTT.